The T cell receptor (beta chain) described here comes from a study of CD4 T cell repertoires in COVID-19. Study-wide results and limits: Between about 6 and 28% of SARS-CoV-2 clonotypes also appeared in SARS-CoV and/or HKU1 spike cultures. Several top expanded SARS-CoV-2-reactive clonotypes were shared by two or three memory subsets.

Profiling relied on immunoSEQ multiplex PCR, and the TCRdb table lists in-frame clones only, not all of them. The table records about 75,000 clones, about 80% of them present only once. The memory T cells were sequenced right after ex vivo isolation, without culture. V dropped 0 bases and J dropped 7; count of bases not matched to a gene: 1. The CDR3 is 13 amino acids. Germline values: CDR1 KGHSH, CDR2 LQKENI. A word on this clone: Its antigen is still unknown.

This sample comprised CD4+ T cells from peripheral blood, obtained after recovery from COVID-19. The receptor was isolated from a human donor who had COVID-19. The rearrangement uses TRBV18 and TRBJ1-1; 8 nucleotides match TRBD1. The CDR3, as DNA: TGTGCCAGCTCACCACCGACAGGGGTTGAAGCTTTCTTT. This translates into CASSPPTGVEAFF.